This T cell receptor beta chain was documented in a study of CD8+ T cells in alopecia areata. Study observations and caveats: Clonality in lesional scalp, especially alopecia totalis/universalis, exceeded that of normal scalp.

A note on this clone: Its antigen is as yet unknown.

Following extraction, RNA underwent reverse transcription to cDNA, which served as the sequencing template. Profiling relied on immunoSEQ multiplex PCR, and the TCRdb table lists in-frame clones only, not all of them. The sample includes 140,000 or so clones, roughly 58% of them seen just once. CDR1 SGHNT and CDR2 YYREEE come from the germline V gene (reference sequence). This CDR3 comprises 13 residues. Trimming took off 3 bases at V and 6 bases at J, with 13 bases between the two ends. V is TRBV5-4 and J is TRBJ2-7; D not certain. The sample consisted of CD8+ T cells sorted from blood. This receptor was identified in a human donor in good health. This CDR3 is CASSSRVTGEQYF. As DNA, the CDR3 is TGTGCCAGCAGCTCCCGGGTCACGGGCGAGCAGTACTTC.